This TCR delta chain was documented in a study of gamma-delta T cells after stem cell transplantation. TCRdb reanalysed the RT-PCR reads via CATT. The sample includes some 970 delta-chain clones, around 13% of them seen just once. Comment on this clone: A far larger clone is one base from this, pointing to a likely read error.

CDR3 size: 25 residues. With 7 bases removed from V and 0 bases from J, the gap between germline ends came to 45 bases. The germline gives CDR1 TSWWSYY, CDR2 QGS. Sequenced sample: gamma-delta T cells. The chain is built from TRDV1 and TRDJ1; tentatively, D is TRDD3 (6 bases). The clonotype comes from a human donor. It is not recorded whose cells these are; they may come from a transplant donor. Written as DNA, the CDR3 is TGTGCTCTTGTGTCATCACCCGAGAGCTGGGGCGTCATATCCTGGATCTTCTCGTACACCGATAAACTCATCTTT. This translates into CALVSSPESWGVISWIFSYTDKLIF.